This entry describes one T cell receptor (beta chain). The entry originates in a study of blood T cell repertoires in COVID-19. Study-wide context: Sites in the United States, Italy and Spain provided acute and convalescent COVID-19 samples. Nucleic acid was either cDNA or gDNA, and it came from T cells, B-cell-depleted T cells, or PBMCs.

The CDR3 has 15 amino acids. Germline V CDR1 and CDR2: SGHAT, FQNNGV. Losses at the gene ends were 4 bases for V and 7 bases for J; bases not matched to a gene: 6. Original methodology: Quantification of nucleated cells was approximated via reference gene primer amplification. Method: immunoSEQ multiplex PCR; TCRdb's copy keeps in-frame clones and lacks some. V, J and clone size were drawn from that table, and D and trimming were deduced from the DNA. The data show hundreds of thousands of clones, with around 87% seen just once and about 2% held by the top ten. The chain couples TRBV11-2 to TRBJ1-6; 8 bases map to TRBD1. This clonotype was obtained from a woman aged 60-75 years with COVID-19, enrolled during active disease. Sequencing was done on a sample of peripheral blood. CDR3 DNA: TGTGCCAGCAGCTCAGGACAGGGTGTCAATTCACCCCTCCACTTT. It is translated as CASSSGQGVNSPLHF.